The table lists the clone carrying this TCR beta chain with a few counts. As yet, its antigen is unknown. This record comes from a study of T-cell reconstitution after alpha-beta-depleted transplantation in children. General observations from the study: After transplant, at about two months, alpha-beta T cells were reportedly derived from several hundred expanded graft clones.

During its preparation, the TCRbeta library received unique molecular identifiers. TCRdb passed the PCR reads through MiXCR, listing each CDR3 protein once. The sample consists of some 200,000 distinct CDR3 sequences, roughly 8.3% of them appearing once. Germline lookup yields CDR1 LGHDT and CDR2 YNNKEL (reference sequence). V lost 1 base, J lost 5 bases, and 4 bases stayed unmatched. CDR3 length equals 16 residues. The receptor's source is a male patient aged 2 to 9 who had a stem cell transplant for acute myeloid leukemia, so the T cells may come from the graft donor. The specimen was PBMCs, mostly from graft donor cells, collected 360 days after TCRalphabeta/CD19-depleted stem cell transplant. The chain is built from TRBV3-1 and TRBJ1-6, with TRBD1 matching over 8 bases. The DNA for the CDR3 is TGTGCCAGCAGCCAAGGTCTCAGGGGGCATAATTCACCCCTCCACTTT. Protein sequence: CASSQGLRGHNSPLHF. The full variable domain, in which reference TRBV3-1 and TRBJ1-6 provide the parts outside the CDR3, is DTAVSQTPKYLVTQMGNDKSIKCEQNLGHDTMYWYKQDSKKFLKIMFSYNNKELIINETVPNRFSPKSPDKAHLNLHINSLELGDSAVYFCASSQGLRGHNSPLHFGNGTRLTVT.